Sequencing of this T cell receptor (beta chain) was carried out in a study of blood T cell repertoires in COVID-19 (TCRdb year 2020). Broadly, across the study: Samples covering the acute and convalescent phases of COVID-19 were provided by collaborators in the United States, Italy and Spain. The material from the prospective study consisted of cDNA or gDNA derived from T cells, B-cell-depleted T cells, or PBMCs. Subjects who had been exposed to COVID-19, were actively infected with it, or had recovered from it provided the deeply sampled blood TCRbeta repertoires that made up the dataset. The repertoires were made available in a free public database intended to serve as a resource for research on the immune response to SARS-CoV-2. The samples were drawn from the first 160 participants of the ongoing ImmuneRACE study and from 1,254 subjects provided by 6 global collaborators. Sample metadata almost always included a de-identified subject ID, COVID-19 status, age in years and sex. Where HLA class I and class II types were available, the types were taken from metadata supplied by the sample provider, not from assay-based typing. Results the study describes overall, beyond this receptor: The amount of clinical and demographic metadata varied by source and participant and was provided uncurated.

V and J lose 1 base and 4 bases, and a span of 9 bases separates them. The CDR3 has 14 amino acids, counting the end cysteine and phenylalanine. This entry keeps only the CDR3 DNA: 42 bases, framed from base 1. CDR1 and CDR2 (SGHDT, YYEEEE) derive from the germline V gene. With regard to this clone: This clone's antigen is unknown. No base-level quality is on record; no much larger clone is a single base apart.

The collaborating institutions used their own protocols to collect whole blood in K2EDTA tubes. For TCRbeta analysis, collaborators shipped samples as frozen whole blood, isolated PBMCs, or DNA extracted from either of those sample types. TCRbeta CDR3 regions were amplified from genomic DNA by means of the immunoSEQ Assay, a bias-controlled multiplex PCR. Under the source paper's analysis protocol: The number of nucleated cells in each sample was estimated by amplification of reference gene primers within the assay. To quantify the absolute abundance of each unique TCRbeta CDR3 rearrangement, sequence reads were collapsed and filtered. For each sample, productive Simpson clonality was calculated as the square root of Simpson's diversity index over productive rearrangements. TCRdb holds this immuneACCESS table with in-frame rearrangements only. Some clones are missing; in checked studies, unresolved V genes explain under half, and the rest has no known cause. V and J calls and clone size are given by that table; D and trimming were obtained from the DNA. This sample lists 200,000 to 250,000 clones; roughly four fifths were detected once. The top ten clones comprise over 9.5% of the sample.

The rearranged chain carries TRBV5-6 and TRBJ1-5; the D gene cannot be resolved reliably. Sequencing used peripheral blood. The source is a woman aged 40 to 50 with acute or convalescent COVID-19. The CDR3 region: CASSLNTANQPQHF. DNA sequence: TGTGCCAGCAGCTTGAACACAGCTAATCAGCCCCAGCATTTT.